This T cell receptor beta chain appears in the sequencing data of a study of blood T cell repertoires in COVID-19. Method: immunoSEQ multiplex PCR; TCRdb's copy keeps in-frame clones and lacks some. The sample lists roughly 110,000 clones; approximately 78% were seen once. The ends lost 0 bases at V and 6 bases at J; junction bases unmatched: 6. This CDR3 region has 16 residues. In germline, CDR1 is KGHSH, CDR2 LQKENI. The V call is TRBV18, the J call TRBJ2-2; 8 nucleotides align to TRBD2. Sequencing was carried out using peripheral blood. The clonotype was recovered from a man in his 70s with acute or convalescent COVID-19. The CDR3 nucleotides read TGTGCCAGCTCACCACCGCTTAAGCGGGGGCCCGGGGAGCTGTTTTTT. This translates into CASSPPLKRGPGELFF.